The clone carrying this TCR beta chain appeared many times. CDR3 regions were amplified by Arm-PCR using iRepertoire HTBI primers to build TCR beta libraries. MiXCR, applied by TCRdb to the multiplex PCR reads, yields one record per CDR3 protein. This table holds roughly 440,000 distinct CDR3 sequences, 16% found once. CDR3 length equals 16 residues. The trim removed 4 bases at V and 3 bases at J, leaving 8 bases unmatched. The germline V gene has CDR1 SGHTA and CDR2 FQGNSA. This entry is derived from a study of regulatory T cells in long-lasting Graves disease. Time point noted: newly diagnosed GD, antithyroid drugs for less than 3 months. Extracted PBMC RNA gave rise to the TCR library. This same sample was also part of a study on T cells in Graves' hyperthyroidism and ophthalmopathy. From that report: The model predicted ophthalmopathy a median around 6.5 months before onset.

This sequence originates from a woman aged 18-35 years with Graves disease. The sequencing used peripheral blood mononuclear cells (PBMCs), collected at new diagnosis, from a patient treated with antithyroid drugs. V usage is TRBV7-2 and J usage is TRBJ1-1; 10 bases align to TRBD1. The CDR3 sequence is CASSSPTGGWDTEAFF. The DNA for the CDR3 is TGTGCCAGCAGCTCGCCGACAGGGGGCTGGGACACTGAAGCTTTCTTT.